This is a list of T cell receptor beta chains from one sample in a study of blood T cell repertoires in COVID-19. The repertoire was sequenced with immunoSEQ multiplex PCR; TCRdb's copy has only in-frame clones and lacks some. The data hold about 45,000 clones, with over 75% observed a single time. Sample: peripheral blood. These receptors came from a human donor in a cohort sampled during active COVID-19. Each CDR3 is given with its conserved first and last residue. The D gene is left open where the match is weak. Clone size is stated in some rows and not others, as once, few, many or a class when expanded.

J gene | clone size | V gene | D gene | CDR3 protein | CDR3 DNA
TRBJ1-2 | - | TRBV10-3 | TRBD1 | CAISESRQGDGYTF | TGTGCCATCAGTGAGTCCCGACAGGGGGATGGCTACACCTTC
TRBJ2-3 | - | TRBV5-4 | TRBD2 | CASSLTGGDTQYF | TGTGCCAGCAGCTTGACCGGGGGGGATACGCAGTATTTT
TRBJ2-3 | - | TRBV12-3/TRBV12-4 | - | CASSYGSTDTQYF | TGTGCCAGCAGTTACGGGAGCACAGATACGCAGTATTTT
TRBJ2-1 | - | TRBV19 | TRBD1 | CATKGQAYNEQFF | TGTGCCACTAAAGGACAGGCCTACAATGAGCAGTTCTTC
TRBJ1-2 | - | TRBV5-6 | TRBD1 | CASSFLDRAGDGYTF | TGTGCCAGCAGCTTCCTCGACAGGGCCGGGGATGGCTACACCTTC
TRBJ1-6 | - | TRBV6-4 | - | CASSDWSSYNSPLHF | TGTGCCAGCAGTGATTGGAGCTCCTATAATTCACCCCTCCACTTT
TRBJ1-5 | few | TRBV6-5 | - | CASSYSTGQPQHF | TGTGCCAGCAGTTACTCGACAGGCCAGCCCCAGCATTTT
TRBJ2-7 | - | TRBV9 | TRBD2 | CASSVETSGSGEQYF | TGTGCCAGCAGCGTAGAGACTAGCGGGAGCGGCGAGCAGTACTTC
TRBJ2-2 | - | TRBV5-1 | TRBD2 | CASSSGGLANTGELFF | TGCGCCAGCAGCTCGGGGGGGCTGGCGAACACCGGGGAGCTGTTTTTT
TRBJ2-3 | few | TRBV20-1 | TRBD2 | CSASFPGGSGLSTDTQYF | TGCAGTGCTAGTTTCCCCGGAGGTAGCGGGTTGAGCACAGATACGCAGTATTTT
TRBJ1-2 | - | TRBV30 | - | CAWSVPPTGLSGYTF | TGTGCCTGGAGTGTACCCCCAACCGGACTAAGTGGCTACACCTTC
TRBJ2-3 | - | TRBV6-4 | TRBD1 | CASSSTGGANTQYF | TGTGCCAGCAGCAGCACAGGGGGCGCGAATACGCAGTATTTT
TRBJ2-7 | - | TRBV4-1 | TRBD1 | CASSQAGTGGHEQYF | TGCGCCAGCAGCCAAGCCGGGACAGGAGGCCACGAGCAGTACTTC
TRBJ2-1 | - | TRBV7-2 | TRBD2 | CASIFRSGSSNEQFF | TGTGCCAGCATCTTTAGGAGCGGGAGTTCCAATGAGCAGTTCTTC
TRBJ1-3 | - | TRBV5-4 | - | CASSSTGFRSGNTIYF | TGTGCCAGCAGTTCAACAGGGTTTCGATCTGGAAACACCATATATTTT
TRBJ1-4 | - | TRBV20-1 | - | CSASAAGVEKLFF | TGCAGTGCTAGTGCGGCAGGGGTTGAAAAACTGTTTTTT
TRBJ1-2 | - | TRBV6-5 | - | CASTKRGGILYGYTF | TGTGCCAGCACCAAGAGGGGGGGGATATTATATGGCTACACCTTC
TRBJ2-6 | - | TRBV2 | TRBD1 | CASSSGSGQGYYSGANVLTF | TGTGCCAGCAGTTCGGGTTCGGGACAGGGGTATTACTCTGGGGCCAACGTCCTGACTTTC
TRBJ1-2 | few | TRBV7-9 | - | CASSLYREGGYTF | TGTGCCAGCAGCTTATACAGGGAGGGTGGCTACACCTTC
TRBJ2-1 | once | TRBV3-1/TRBV3-2 | TRBD1 | CASSQFDAGGNYNEQFF | TGTGCCAGCAGCCAATTTGATGCAGGGGGTAACTACAATGAGCAGTTCTTC
TRBJ2-1 | - | TRBV11-2 | - | CASSLVTGAYNEQFF | TGTGCCAGCAGCTTAGTGACGGGGGCCTACAATGAGCAGTTCTTC
TRBJ2-4 | - | TRBV29-1 | - | CSVELRRIQYF | TGCAGCGTTGAATTACGTAGAATTCAGTACTTC
TRBJ1-1 | - | TRBV7-9 | - | CASWRDTEAFF | TGTGCCAGCTGGCGGGACACTGAAGCTTTCTTT
TRBJ2-7 | once | TRBV29-1 | - | CSVGAQGLEQYF | TGCAGCGTGGGGGCCCAAGGACTTGAGCAGTACTTC
TRBJ2-7 | - | TRBV29-1 | - | CSGYDSSYEQYF | TGCAGCGGCTATGACAGCTCCTACGAGCAGTACTTC
TRBJ2-3 | - | TRBV9 | TRBD2 | CASRVAGGITDTQYF | TGTGCCAGCAGAGTAGCGGGAGGGATCACAGATACGCAGTATTTT
TRBJ1-4 | - | TRBV18 | TRBD1 | CASSPPGGPNEKLFF | TGTGCCAGCTCACCCCCAGGGGGTCCTAATGAAAAACTGTTTTTT
TRBJ2-2 | - | TRBV2 | TRBD2 | CASDGTRSGGELFF | TGTGCCAGCGATGGGACTAGATCTGGCGGGGAGCTGTTTTTT
TRBJ2-1 | - | TRBV11-2 | TRBD2 | CASSLTGGGSYNEQFF | TGTGCCAGCAGCTTAACGGGAGGGGGATCCTACAATGAGCAGTTCTTC
TRBJ2-1 | - | TRBV28 | TRBD2 | CASSWGGSDEQFF | TGTGCCAGCAGTTGGGGGGGGTCCGATGAGCAGTTCTTC
TRBJ1-2 | - | TRBV28 | - | CASRGLGVVGDYGYTF | TGTGCCAGCAGGGGGTTAGGGGTTGTTGGGGACTATGGCTACACCTTC
TRBJ1-2 | once | TRBV7-9 | - | CASSLGPGEYGGYTF | TGTGCCAGCAGCTTAGGCCCGGGAGAGTACGGTGGCTACACCTTC
TRBJ2-1 | - | TRBV11-3 | - | CASSVIARGEQFF | TGTGCCAGCAGCGTAATAGCGCGGGGTGAGCAGTTCTTC
TRBJ2-7 | once | TRBV6-6 | TRBD2 | CASSYAGDEQYF | TGTGCCAGCAGTTACGCGGGAGACGAGCAGTACTTC
TRBJ2-7 | - | TRBV29-1 | - | CSVVDREAHEQYF | TGCAGCGTTGTTGACAGGGAGGCTCACGAGCAGTACTTC
TRBJ2-7 | - | TRBV28 | TRBD1 | CASILGQGAYEQYF | TGTGCCAGCATCCTGGGACAGGGGGCCTACGAGCAGTACTTC
TRBJ2-7 | few | TRBV5-5 | TRBD2 | CASSLAGGGQYF | TGTGCCAGCAGCTTGGCGGGCGGGGGGCAGTACTTC